The 22 T cell receptor beta chains below were found in one sample sequenced in a study of blood T cells in healthy people across ages. Alongside a J-beta primer mix, a sample-barcoded 5' primer served in a second PCR lasting about 7 to 12 cycles. TCRdb ran MiXCR on the 5' RACE reads and lists one entry per CDR3 protein. Seen here are about a million distinct CDR3 sequences, around 46% observed once, and the top ten hold under 15%. Sequences were obtained from blood. Source of these receptors: a man aged 25 to 45 in good health.

This sequence joins TRBV5-7 and TRBJ2-4, with D maybe TRBD2 (5 bases). TRBV5-7 is an ORF, and what it does is uncertain. V lost 0 bases to trimming and J lost 2 bases, with 9 bases between them. The CDR3 runs to 15 residues. In DNA, the CDR3 is TGTGCCAGCAGCTTGGTACGGGATCCCAAAAACATTCAGTACTTC. The encoded protein is CASSLVRDPKNIQYF.

This clonotype turned up a few times. This chain joins TRBV20-1 and TRBJ2-7; 10 positions agree with TRBD2. This CDR3 comprises 16 residues. Per germline, CDR1 DFQATT and CDR2 SNEGSKA (reference sequence). The V gene end was trimmed by 4 bases and the J gene end by 4 bases; junction bases not matched to a gene: 13. The CDR3 spells CSAIPLAGGRSYEQYF. CDR3 nucleotides: TGCAGTGCTATTCCATTAGCGGGGGGACGCTCATACGAGCAGTACTTC.

The chain combines TRBV24-1 with TRBJ2-2, with D uncertain. The germline gives CDR1 KGHDR, CDR2 SFDVKD. V was clipped by 0 bases and J by 5 bases, with 9 bases between them. CDR3 size: 15 residues. The CDR3 coding sequence is TGTGCCACCAGTGATTTGGAGACCCTGACCGGGGAGCTGTTTTTT. Amino acid sequence: CATSDLETLTGELFF.

The chain has TRBV29-1 and TRBJ2-2; 7 positions agree with TRBD1. Trimming took 7 bases from V and 2 from J; bases not matched to a gene: 7. CDR1 SQVTM and CDR2 ANQGSEA come from the germline V gene. The CDR3 is 14 amino acids. The CDR3 loop reads CSAEGDRNTGELFF. The CDR3 DNA follows: TGCAGCGCCGAAGGGGACAGAAACACCGGGGAGCTGTTTTTT.

This chain connects TRBV20-1 to TRBJ2-7, with no clear D. The tail of the sequence fits TRBJ2-4 better, so the J call may be wrong. The CDR3 sequence is 13 residues long. Germline values: CDR1 DFQATT, CDR2 SNEGSKA (reference sequence). The CDR3 nucleotides are TGCAGTGCTAGATCCTTAGAGGAAAACATTCAGTACTTC. Its translation: CSARSLEENIQYF.

The chain couples TRBV7-9 to TRBJ2-3; 7 bases match TRBD1. The V gene's germline CDR1 is SEHNR and CDR2 FQNEAQ (reference sequence). V gave up 3 bases and J gave up 0 bases; unmatched junction bases: 3. The CDR3 is made up of 15 amino acids. DNA for the CDR3: TGTGCCAGCAGCTTTTCGACAGGGAGCACAGATACGCAGTATTTT. This translates into CASSFSTGSTDTQYF.

This clonotype was counted a few times. The rearrangement links TRBV13 to TRBJ2-7, with D possibly being TRBD2 (5 bases). Germline CDR1 is PRHDT and CDR2 is FYEKMQ (reference sequence). Trimming stripped 4 bases from V and 5 bases from J, with 15 bases between. The CDR3 has 14 amino acids. CDR3 nucleotides: TGTGCCAGCAGCTCAGCGGTAACGTCCCACGAGCAGTACTTC. This encodes CASSSAVTSHEQYF. The full variable domain, with the rest looked up from reference TRBV13 and TRBJ2-7, is AAGVIQSPRHLIKEKRETATLKCYPIPRHDTVYWYQQGPGQDPQFLISFYEKMQSDKGSIPDRFSAQQFSDYHSELNMSSLELGDSALYFCASSSAVTSHEQYFGPGTRLTVT.

The V gene is TRBV20-1, the J gene TRBJ2-1; D is possibly TRBD1 (6 bases). The CDR3 spans 14 residues. CDR1 is DFQATT and CDR2 is SNEGSKA in the germline V gene (reference sequence). V lost 7 bases and J lost 5, with 18 bases in between. CDR3 in amino acids: CSGRLAGANNEQFF. Here the CDR3 DNA reads TGCAGTGGAAGGTTGGCAGGGGCGAACAATGAGCAGTTCTTC.

This clonotype was detected only a few times. CDR3 nucleotides: TGTGCCAGCAGTTGGACTAGCGGGGGGGCAGAGACCCAGTACTTC. Encoded protein: CASSWTSGGAETQYF. The chain links TRBV6-2 or TRBV6-3 to TRBJ2-5, with 15 bases fitting TRBD2. Per germline, CDR1 MNHEY and CDR2 SVGEGT. V shed 4 bases and J 4 bases; nucleotides not matched to a gene: 1. The CDR3 is 15 amino acids.

The chain uses TRBV6-5 and TRBJ2-1, with 10 bases fitting TRBD2. The V gene end was trimmed by 2 bases and the J gene end by 8 bases; junction bases not matched to a gene: 3. Germline V gene lookup returns CDR1 MNHEY and CDR2 SVGAGI. The CDR3 sequence is 14 residues long. CDR3 nucleotide sequence: TGTGCCAGCAGTTACGCCAGCGGGGGGGATGAGCAGTTCTTC. It specifies CASSYASGGDEQFF.

The CDR3 nucleotides are TGTGCCAGCAGTATCCAATTGGACAGCTACAATGAGCAGTTCTTC. Protein sequence: CASSIQLDSYNEQFF. This chain links TRBV27 with TRBJ2-1; TRBD1 might be the D (6 bases). This CDR3 is 15 amino acids long. Trimming removed 5 bases at V and 3 bases at J, with 14 bases between. The V gene's germline CDR1 is MNHEY and CDR2 SMNVEV (reference sequence).

CDR3 protein: CASSTAYRTDTQYF. The CDR3 DNA is TGTGCCAGCAGCACCGCCTACCGCACAGATACGCAGTATTTT. This chain joins TRBV5-6 and TRBJ2-3; D ambiguous. Trimming took off 4 bases at V and 1 base at J, with 10 bases between the two ends. The CDR3 has 14 residues. Germline CDR1 is SGHDT and CDR2 is YYEEEE.

The chain carries TRBV20-1 and TRBJ2-5; D not resolved. The CDR3 is 14 amino acids. The germline CDR1 and CDR2 sequences are DFQATT and SNEGSKA (reference sequence). Trimming cost V 0 bases and J 5 bases, with 13 bases left between them. The CDR3 region has the DNA TGCAGTGCTAGAGATCTCGAGGTGGGGGAGACCCAGTACTTC. Protein product: CSARDLEVGETQYF.

The J gene is TRBJ2-4, the V gene TRBV7-9; possibly TRBD2 for D (7 bases). The germline CDR1 and CDR2 sequences are SEHNR and FQNEAQ (reference sequence). V lost 3 bases and J 5 bases, leaving 11 bases between the germline ends. The CDR3 is made up of 14 amino acids. The CDR3 reads CASSFTGGENIQYF. DNA for the CDR3: TGTGCCAGCAGCTTTACGGGGGGCGAAAACATTCAGTACTTC.

The CDR3 DNA sequence: TGCAGTGTCCTTGACAGGGAGCGAGTGGGGAATGAGCAGTTCTTC. It yields the protein CSVLDRERVGNEQFF. This chain connects TRBV20-1 to TRBJ2-1; 7 bases map to TRBD1. Per germline, CDR1 DFQATT and CDR2 SNEGSKA (reference sequence). Germline trimming cut 7 bases from V and 7 bases from J; bases unmatched to any gene: 16. This CDR3 region has 15 residues.

The V gene is TRBV24-1, the J gene TRBJ2-5; TRBD1 is a possible D gene (6 bases). The CDR3 runs to 15 residues. V lost 4 bases and J lost 3, with 14 bases in between. Germline assignment: CDR1 KGHDR and CDR2 SFDVKD. The CDR3 nucleotides are TGTGCCACCAGTGAGGCCGGGACACACAAAGAGACCCAGTACTTC. Its translation: CATSEAGTHKETQYF.

This clonotype turned up a few times. The CDR3 sequence: CASRQGHSEQYF. The DNA for the CDR3 is TGTGCCAGCAGACAGGGGCACAGCGAGCAGTACTTC. This chain joins TRBV27 and TRBJ2-7; 7 bases agree with TRBD1. The germline V gene encodes CDR1 MNHEY and CDR2 SMNVEV (reference sequence). The trim removed 6 bases at V and 6 bases at J, leaving 5 bases unmatched. This CDR3 region has 12 residues.

The rearrangement joins TRBV7-9 to TRBJ2-7; tentatively, D is TRBD1 or TRBD2 (6 bases each). The V and J ends lost 5 bases and 0 bases respectively, with 17 bases between them. The CDR3 extends over 16 amino acids. Germline values: CDR1 SEHNR, CDR2 FQNEAQ (reference sequence). This chain's CDR3 is CASSHDGGPTSYEQYF. The DNA of the CDR3 is TGTGCCAGCAGCCATGATGGGGGGCCCACCTCCTACGAGCAGTACTTC.

This clonotype was seen only a few times. This chain uses TRBV27 with TRBJ1-2, with no clear D. The germline V gene encodes CDR1 MNHEY and CDR2 SMNVEV (reference sequence). V lost 5 bases, J lost 4 bases, and 11 bases lay in between. This CDR3 has 13 amino acids. The CDR3 DNA reads TGTGCCAGCAGTACTGACTGGGGCTATGGCTACACCTTC. Protein: CASSTDWGYGYTF.

This clonotype was counted only a few times. This chain uses TRBV7-2 with TRBJ1-2, with TRBD1 matching over 7 bases. The CDR3 runs 14 residues. The V gene's germline CDR1 is SGHTA and CDR2 FQGNSA. Germline trimming cut 9 bases from V and 5 bases from J; bases unmatched to any gene: 12. The CDR3 bases are TGTGCCAGTAGTTCGATTACAGGGGATTATGGCTACACCTTC. Residues: CASSSITGDYGYTF.

The CDR3 DNA reads as TGTGCCAGCAGCTTAGCGGGGACAGCGGGTAACGAGCAGTACTTC. Translation: CASSLAGTAGNEQYF. The rearrangement links TRBV7-9 to TRBJ2-7; tentative D call: TRBD1 (7 bases). This CDR3 region has 15 residues. V dropped 0 bases and J dropped 5 bases, with 14 bases sitting between them. Germline CDR1 and CDR2: SEHNR and FQNEAQ (reference sequence). The full variable domain, its missing parts supplied by reference TRBV7-9 and TRBJ2-7, is DTGVSQNPRHKITKRGQNVTFRCDPISEHNRLYWYRQTLGQGPEFLTYFQNEAQLEKSRLLSDRFSAERPKGSFSTLEIQRTEQGDSAMYLCASSLAGTAGNEQYFGPGTRLTVT.

Ten or more counts support this clonotype. J is TRBJ2-3 and V is TRBV9; 10 bases fit TRBD1. Trimming took 4 bases from V and 3 from J; bases not matched to a gene: 5. CDR3 length: 15 residues. Germline values: CDR1 SGDLS, CDR2 YYNGEE. The CDR3 spells CASSPRQGATDTQYF. CDR3 nucleotides: TGTGCCAGCAGCCCCCGACAGGGGGCAACAGATACGCAGTATTTT.